This passage covers 19 T cell receptor beta chains from one sample sequenced in a study of regulatory T cells in long-lasting Graves disease. The time point was: persistent/refractory GD, antithyroid drugs over 5 years with positive TRAb. Generation of the TCR library employed RNA extracted from PBMCs. The TCR beta library used iRepertoire HTBI primers with Arm-PCR amplification of CDR3. From the multiplex PCR reads, TCRdb called clonotypes with MiXCR, one entry per CDR3 protein. The table shows 650,000 to 850,000 distinct CDR3 sequences, with approximately 29% occurring only once. The sample consisted of peripheral blood mononuclear cells (PBMCs), taken when the disease was refractory, from a patient treated with antithyroid drugs. The source of these receptors is a female donor with Graves disease.

Concerning this clonotype itself: This may be a read error: a much more frequent sequence differs by one nucleotide. Likely a read error: the CDR3 ends without its conserved phenylalanine or tryptophan. This sequence joins TRBV6-2 or TRBV6-3 and TRBJ2-1; 9 bases map to TRBD2. V gave up 5 bases and J gave up 4 bases; unmatched junction bases: 6. The V gene's germline CDR1 is MNHEY and CDR2 SVGEGT. CDR3 length: 15 residues. The CDR3 DNA reads TGTGCCAGCAGTCATAGCGGGAGCGGGTACAATGAGCAGTTCTCC. Encoded protein: CASSHSGSGYNEQFS.

The CDR3 DNA reads TGTGCCAGTAGTAGAGAGAGTGCTAACTATGGCTACACCTTC. Amino acids: CASSRESANYGYTF. The J gene is TRBJ1-2, the V gene TRBV19; unclear D gene. Trimming left V 4 bases short and J 0 bases short, with 9 bases between. The CDR3 extends over 14 amino acids. The V gene's germline CDR1 is LNHDA and CDR2 SQIVND (reference sequence).

The chain links TRBV11-3 to TRBJ2-2, with 7 bases matching TRBD2. Trimming cost V 4 bases and J 0 bases; bases outside gene matches: 2. The CDR3 has 15 amino acids. Per the germline V gene, CDR1 is SGHNT and CDR2 is YENEEA. CDR3 DNA sequence: TGTGCCAGCAGCTCCGGACTAGCGAACACCGGGGAGCTGTTTTTT. It specifies CASSSGLANTGELFF.

The chain links TRBV29-1 to TRBJ2-7; the match to TRBD2 covers 10 bases. Germline assignment: CDR1 SQVTM and CDR2 ANQGSEA. This CDR3 has 13 amino acids. J gave up 5 bases and V 4 bases, and 5 bases lay outside the gene matches. The CDR3 region is CSVARLAGDEQYF. The CDR3 coding sequence is TGCAGCGTTGCGAGACTAGCGGGTGACGAGCAGTACTTC.

This clonotype was seen ten or more times. V is TRBV11-2 and J is TRBJ1-2; 7 bases match TRBD1. Germline CDR1 reads SGHAT; CDR2 reads FQNNGV. The trim removed 5 bases at V and 4 bases at J, leaving 4 bases unmatched. The CDR3 is made up of 13 amino acids. CDR3 region: CASSHRTGYGYTF. CDR3 in DNA: TGTGCCAGCAGCCACCGGACAGGCTATGGCTACACCTTC.

DNA for the CDR3: TGTGCCAGCTCACCACCGGGACAGGGAAGGGAGCAGTACTTC. This gives the protein CASSPPGQGREQYF. The genes are TRBV18 and TRBJ2-7; the match to TRBD1 covers 9 bases. The V segment lost 0 bases and the J segment 7 bases; nucleotides outside the gene matches: 4. This CDR3 is 14 amino acids long. The germline gives CDR1 KGHSH, CDR2 LQKENI. Using reference TRBV18 and TRBJ2-7 for the parts outside the CDR3, the full variable domain is NAGVMQNPRHLVRRRGQEARLRCSPMKGHSHVYWYRQLPEEGLKFMVYLQKENIIDESGMPKERFSAEFPKEGPSILRIQQVVRGDSAAYFCASSPPGQGREQYFGPGTRLTVT.

V gene TRBV6-1 combines with J gene TRBJ2-4; 13 positions match TRBD2. Germline V gene data show CDR1 as MNHNS and CDR2 as SASEGT. V trimming: 6 bases; J trimming: 6 bases; junction bases outside the gene matches: 17. The CDR3 has 19 residues. For the CDR3, the DNA is TGTGCCAGCAGACAAAGAGTAGGACTAGCGGGAGAAGAGGGAAACATTCAGTACTTC. Translated: CASRQRVGLAGEEGNIQYF.

This clonotype was counted a few times. The chain links TRBV6-1 to TRBJ2-6; 8 bases are a match to TRBD2. This CDR3 has 17 amino acids. The V gene end was trimmed by 7 bases and the J gene end by 0 bases; junction bases not matched to a gene: 8. CDR1 is MNHNS and CDR2 is SASEGT in the germline V gene. The CDR3 here is CASKEASGLSGANVLTF. CDR3 nucleotides: TGTGCCAGCAAGGAGGCTAGCGGGCTCTCTGGGGCCAACGTCCTGACTTTC.

This clonotype was observed at least ten times. The chain combines TRBV2 with TRBJ1-5; weak D call: TRBD1 (5 bases). Per germline, CDR1 SNHLY and CDR2 FYNNEI. This CDR3 comprises 15 residues. Trimming took 0 bases from V and 4 from J, leaving 10 bases between them. The CDR3 sequence is CASSEALRGNQPQHF. The DNA for the CDR3 is TGTGCCAGCAGTGAAGCGCTTCGGGGGAATCAGCCCCAGCATTTT.

The gene calls are TRBV28 and TRBJ2-7; D is unresolved. The V gene lost 6 bases and the J gene lost 2 bases, with 14 bases spanning the gap. Germline loops: CDR1 MDHEN, CDR2 SYDVKM. The CDR3 runs 14 residues. CDR3 region: CASSPSTPPYEQYF. The DNA of the CDR3 is TGTGCCAGCAGCCCCAGTACCCCCCCCTACGAGCAGTACTTC.

Ten or more counts support this clonotype. J is TRBJ1-2 and V is TRBV2, with 7 bases matching TRBD1. Germline V gene data show CDR1 as SNHLY and CDR2 as FYNNEI. Unmatched junction bases numbered 12, after V lost 10 bases and J lost 4 bases. This CDR3 is 14 amino acids long. CDR3 coding DNA: TGTGCCATCAGCGGGGGACAGAACCTCTATGGCTACACCTTC. This encodes CAISGGQNLYGYTF.

This clonotype was detected a few times. The chain employs TRBV11-2 and TRBJ2-7; D is ambiguous. V lost 4 bases, J lost 0 bases, and 34 bases lay in between. The CDR3 sequence is 22 residues long. Germline values: CDR1 SGHAT, CDR2 FQNNGV. CDR3 sequence reads: CASSSSALPFPINLNGSYEQYF. The DNA for the CDR3 is TGTGCCAGCAGCTCCTCAGCCCTTCCGTTCCCGATAAACCTTAACGGCTCCTACGAGCAGTACTTC.

This clonotype showed up many times. The chain recombines TRBV12-3 or TRBV12-4 with TRBJ1-1, with 7 nucleotides matching TRBD1. V gave up 2 bases and J gave up 10 bases; unmatched junction bases: 7. The CDR3 sequence is 13 residues long. CDR3 DNA: TGTGCCAGCAGTTTATCCAGGGGGATTACAGCTTTCTTT. Amino acid sequence: CASSLSRGITAFF.

The rearrangement uses TRBV19 and TRBJ1-2, with D uncertain. This CDR3 region has 13 residues. Germline CDR1 LNHDA, CDR2 SQIVND (reference sequence). The germline V and J ends were trimmed by 3 bases and 7 bases, with 12 bases remaining between them. The CDR3 reads CASSITGVGGYTF. The CDR3 region has the DNA TGTGCCAGTAGTATTACCGGGGTTGGTGGCTACACCTTC.

With regard to this clonotype: A much more abundant neighbour one base away suggests this may be a read error. This chain joins TRBV28 and TRBJ1-1, with D maybe TRBD1 (6 bases). Germline CDR1 MDHEN, CDR2 SYDVKM. This CDR3 has 14 residues. The CDR3 nucleotides read TGTGCCAGCAGTATCAGGGGAATGAACCCTGAAGCTTTCTTT. Protein: CASSIRGMNPEAFF.

The chain links TRBV20-1 to TRBJ1-1; D is ambiguous. Between the trimmed V and J ends, which lost 8 bases and 6 bases, there was a span of 10 bases. From germline, CDR1 is DFQATT and CDR2 SNEGSKA (reference sequence). This CDR3 is 10 amino acids long. The CDR3 loop reads CSSLGPEAFF. CDR3 coding DNA: TGCAGTTCCCTAGGGCCTGAAGCTTTCTTT.

The chain links TRBV11-2 to TRBJ2-2, with D possibly matching TRBD2 (6 bases). Trimming took off 4 bases at V and 6 bases at J, with 15 bases between the two ends. In germline, CDR1 is SGHAT, CDR2 FQNNGV. CDR3 length: 15 amino acids. As DNA, the CDR3 is TGTGCCAGCAGCTCATTCGGGAGTCCCGCCGGGGAGCTGTTTTTT. As protein: CASSSFGSPAGELFF.

On this clonotype: Since a much larger clone is just one base distant, this may be a read error. In this CDR3 the conserved last residue, phenylalanine or tryptophan, is missing, so a read error is likely. The chain couples TRBV27 to TRBJ1-1; 9 positions match TRBD1. After removal of 3 bases from V and 3 bases from J, the junction contained 2 bases not matched to a gene. This CDR3 comprises 14 residues. Germline loops: CDR1 MNHEY, CDR2 SMNVEV (reference sequence). The CDR3 DNA reads TGTGCCAGCAGTTTGGGGACAGGGTACACTGAAGCTTTCCTT. Protein product: CASSLGTGYTEAFL.

In this sample, this clonotype turned up once. CDR3 bases: TGTGCCAGCAGCCGTTGGGCCAGTGATTATGGCTACACCTTC. Amino acid sequence: CASSRWASDYGYTF. This chain connects TRBV7-9 to TRBJ1-2; D remains ambiguous. The CDR3 extends over 14 amino acids. V shed 5 bases and J shed 5 bases, with 15 bases lying between them. Germline loops: CDR1 SEHNR, CDR2 FQNEAQ (reference sequence). The whole variable domain, remainder taken from reference TRBV7-9 and TRBJ1-2, is DTGVSQNPRHKITKRGQNVTFRCDPISEHNRLYWYRQTLGQGPEFLTYFQNEAQLEKSRLLSDRFSAERPKGSFSTLEIQRTEQGDSAMYLCASSRWASDYGYTFGSGTRLTVV.